What follows are 30 T cell receptor beta chains derived from one specimen sequenced in a study of OX40 agonist ivuxolimab in advanced cancers. Here immunoSEQ multiplex PCR was the method, and the copy in TCRdb shows in-frame clones only, minus some. The sample lists around 67,000 clones, nearly 90% occurring once. The sequenced sample was CD4+ or CD8+ T cells sorted from blood, obtained in a trial of the OX40 agonist ivuxolimab. These receptors were collected from an adult with an advanced solid tumor such as melanoma, head and neck, liver or kidney cancer.

V gene TRBV5-6 combines with J gene TRBJ2-2; 7 bases fit TRBD1. Germline CDR1 SGHDT, CDR2 YYEEEE. The J segment lost 5 bases and the V segment lost 0 bases, leaving 7 bases of the junction unmatched. This CDR3 is 16 amino acids long. The CDR3 bases are TGTGCCAGCAGCTTGGTAGGGGGCGTCAGAACCGGGGAGCTGTTTTTT. Translation gives CASSLVGGVRTGELFF.

This chain connects TRBV12-5 to TRBJ1-4; 11 bases agree with TRBD1. V gave up 6 bases and J gave up 5 bases; unmatched junction bases: 8. Germline CDR1 and CDR2: LGHNT and FRNRAP. This CDR3 spans 16 amino acids. CDR3 nucleotide sequence: TGTGCTAGTGGCCGGACAGGGGGCGAAGGAAATGAAAAACTGTTTTTT. It is translated as CASGRTGGEGNEKLFF.

The chain uses TRBV4-3 and TRBJ1-6; the D is unclear. Germline CDR1 and CDR2: LGHNA and YSLEER. The CDR3 has 15 amino acids. The V end was cut by 1 base, the J end by 8 bases, with 12 bases between. The DNA of the CDR3 is TGCGCCAGCAGCCAAGTTAGCCACGGGGATTCACCCCTCCACTTT. As protein: CASSQVSHGDSPLHF.

CDR3 bases: TGTGCCAGCAGCTTAGTAGGGAGACAGCTCTATGGCTACACCTTC. As protein: CASSLVGRQLYGYTF. The gene calls are TRBV7-9 and TRBJ1-2, with D possibly being TRBD1 (5 bases). The V gene lost 1 base and the J gene lost 4 bases, with 13 bases spanning the gap. Germline values: CDR1 SEHNR, CDR2 FQNEAQ (reference sequence). This CDR3 spans 15 amino acids.

This clone was detected once. This rearrangement joins TRBV7-2 to TRBJ2-7; TRBD2 is a possible D gene (7 bases). V lost 0 bases and J 2 bases, leaving 14 bases between the germline ends. Germline-derived CDR1 and CDR2 are SGHTA and FQGNSA. The CDR3 is made up of 16 amino acids. CDR3 amino acids: CASSLAGGGGPYEQYF. DNA of the CDR3: TGTGCCAGCAGCTTAGCAGGGGGGGGCGGCCCCTACGAGCAGTACTTC.

The V and J genes are TRBV19 and TRBJ2-7; D may correspond to TRBD1 or TRBD2 (5 bases each). Per the germline V gene, CDR1 is LNHDA and CDR2 is SQIVND (reference sequence). The CDR3 has 17 amino acids. The germline V and J ends were trimmed by 6 bases and 3 bases, with 24 bases remaining between them. DNA of the CDR3: TGTGCCAGTAGCAACGACCGGATGGGACCGACCTACTACGAGCAGTACTTC. It encodes CASSNDRMGPTYYEQYF.

The chain is built from TRBV12-5 and TRBJ2-2; perhaps TRBD1 as D (6 bases). Germline CDR1 and CDR2: LGHNT and FRNRAP. Trimming removed 6 bases at V and 0 bases at J, with 14 bases between. CDR3 size: 16 residues. The CDR3 sequence is CASGDSNLANTGELFF. The DNA for the CDR3 is TGTGCTAGTGGGGACAGTAACCTCGCGAACACCGGGGAGCTGTTTTTT.

The chain is built from TRBV19 and TRBJ1-3; D is unresolved. Germline values: CDR1 LNHDA, CDR2 SQIVND (reference sequence). There are 16 residues in the CDR3. V gave up 4 bases and J gave up 0 bases, with 13 bases separating them. CDR3 residues: CASSTPTPISGNTIYF. The DNA for the CDR3 is TGTGCCAGTAGTACCCCAACACCGATCTCTGGAAACACCATATATTTT.

The chain links TRBV2 to TRBJ1-2, with D perhaps matching TRBD1 (5 bases). This CDR3 is 13 amino acids long. From germline, CDR1 is SNHLY and CDR2 FYNNEI. Trimming stripped 11 bases from V and 4 bases from J, with 17 bases between. The CDR3 sequence is CAGGSFGAYGYTF. CDR3 coding DNA: TGTGCCGGGGGGTCATTCGGCGCCTATGGCTACACCTTC.

V is TRBV5-1 and J is TRBJ2-1; D may be TRBD1 (6 bases). V lost 1 base, J lost 4 bases, and 18 bases lay in between. This CDR3 has 17 residues. Germline lookup yields CDR1 SGHRS and CDR2 YFSETQ. CDR3 sequence: CASSLFSRGSGYNEQFF. The CDR3 DNA sequence: TGCGCCAGCAGCTTGTTTTCCAGGGGATCAGGTTACAATGAGCAGTTCTTC.

The chain is built from TRBV7-2 and TRBJ1-5; D is perhaps TRBD1 (6 bases). Germline V gene sequence: CDR1 SGHTA, CDR2 FQGNSA. Trimming took 3 bases from V and 0 from J, leaving 9 bases between them. The CDR3 has 15 amino acids. CDR3 protein: CASSLGALSNQPQHF. For the CDR3, the DNA is TGTGCCAGCAGCTTGGGGGCGCTTAGCAATCAGCCCCAGCATTTT.

The chain couples TRBV19 to TRBJ1-6; no firm D call. The CDR3 is 15 residues long. V dropped 3 bases and J dropped 7 bases, with 13 bases sitting between them. Germline assignment: CDR1 LNHDA and CDR2 SQIVND (reference sequence). The CDR3 DNA is TGTGCCAGTAGTATTAAAGTCCAGCAAAATTCACCCCTCCACTTT. Amino acids: CASSIKVQQNSPLHF.

This clone showed up just a few times. The chain carries TRBV6-5 and TRBJ2-5; tentative D call: TRBD2 (5 bases). This CDR3 has 14 amino acids. Trimming took off 7 bases at V and 5 bases at J, with 17 bases between the two ends. CDR1 is MNHEY, CDR2 SVGAGI, per germline. As DNA, the CDR3 is TGTGCCAGCAAGCTATATCGGACTGGGGAGACCCAGTACTTC. Translation: CASKLYRTGETQYF.

This sequence joins TRBV30 and TRBJ1-3; D might be TRBD1 (6 bases). The length of the CDR3 is 14 residues. Trimming stripped 3 bases from V and 1 base from J, with 10 bases between. Germline CDR1 and CDR2: GTSNPN and SVGIG (reference sequence). The chain's CDR3 is CAWSAGTSGNTIYF. CDR3 in DNA: TGTGCCTGGAGCGCCGGGACATCTGGAAACACCATATATTTT.

This chain uses TRBV5-1 with TRBJ2-7, with D perhaps TRBD2 (7 bases). The CDR3 sequence is 14 residues long. The germline gives CDR1 SGHRS, CDR2 YFSETQ. V was cut by 4 bases and J by 3 bases, with 14 bases left in between. This CDR3 is CASSRGAEDYEQYF. CDR3 DNA: TGCGCCAGCAGCCGGGGGGCAGAAGACTACGAGCAGTACTTC. The full variable domain, rest sourced from reference TRBV5-1 and TRBJ2-7, is KAGVTQTPRYLIKTRGQQVTLSCSPISGHRSVSWYQQTPGQGLQFLFEYFSETQRNKGNFPGRFSGRQFSNSRSEMNVSTLELGDSALYLCASSRGAEDYEQYFGPGTRLTVT.

The genes are TRBV19 and TRBJ2-1; perhaps D is TRBD1 or TRBD2 (6 bases each). The CDR3 is made up of 13 amino acids. V lost 7 bases and J lost 8, with 15 bases in between. The germline V gene encodes CDR1 LNHDA and CDR2 SQIVND (reference sequence). The CDR3 coding sequence is TGTGCCAGTATCGGGGGCCAGCCTCATGAGCAGTTCTTC. Translation gives CASIGGQPHEQFF.

The CDR3 loop is CAWSAERGNQPQHF. In DNA, the CDR3 is TGTGCCTGGAGTGCGGAGAGAGGGAATCAGCCCCAGCATTTT. The V gene is TRBV30, the J gene TRBJ1-5, with D uncertain. Trimming pared 1 base from V and 4 bases from J, leaving 11 bases between. CDR3 size: 14 residues. CDR1 and CDR2 from the germline V gene are GTSNPN and SVGIG (reference sequence).

This clone was seen a handful of times. The chain combines TRBV5-1 with TRBJ2-2; possibly TRBD1 or TRBD2 for D (5 bases each). With 4 bases removed from V and 7 bases from J, the gap between germline ends came to 14 bases. From germline, CDR1 is SGHRS and CDR2 YFSETQ. The CDR3 has 14 amino acids. CDR3 coding DNA: TGCGCCAGCAGCCTGGGGGTAGAGGTCGGGGAGCTGTTTTTT. This translates into CASSLGVEVGELFF.

About this clone itself: The sample has other DNA sequences that encode this CDR3 too. Written as DNA, the CDR3 is TGTGCCAGCAGTTTGGGACTAGCGGGAGGGTATGAGCAGTACTTC. Its protein is CASSLGLAGGYEQYF. The chain is built from TRBV27 and TRBJ2-7; 16 nucleotides align to TRBD2. The V gene end was trimmed by 3 bases and the J gene end by 7 bases; junction bases not matched to a gene: 3. CDR3 size: 15 residues. The germline V gene has CDR1 MNHEY and CDR2 SMNVEV (reference sequence).

The chain recombines TRBV5-4 with TRBJ2-5, with D possibly TRBD1 on 8 matching bases. V was clipped by 4 bases and J by 1 base, with 17 bases between them. Germline CDR1 is SGHNT and CDR2 is YYREEE (reference sequence). The CDR3 is made up of 16 amino acids. CDR3 sequence reads: CASSADRGGRQETQYF. CDR3 bases: TGTGCCAGCAGCGCAGACAGGGGAGGGCGCCAAGAGACCCAGTACTTC.

The chain combines TRBV19 with TRBJ2-3, with D uncertain. CDR1 is LNHDA, CDR2 SQIVND, per germline (reference sequence). V was clipped by 3 bases and J by 3 bases, with 7 bases between them. The CDR3 is 13 amino acids. CDR3 DNA: TGTGCCAGTAGTATTGCCAGGACAGATACGCAGTATTTT. It encodes CASSIARTDTQYF. The full variable domain, its missing parts supplied by reference TRBV19 and TRBJ2-3, is DGGITQSPKYLFRKEGQNVTLSCEQNLNHDAMYWYRQDPGQGLRLIYYSQIVNDFQKGDIAEGYSVSREKKESFPLTVTSAQKNPTAFYLCASSIARTDTQYFGPGTRLTVL.

This chain links TRBV29-1 with TRBJ1-1; TRBD1 aligns across 7 bases. CDR3 length equals 13 residues. J lost 6 bases, V lost 6 bases, and 10 bases had no gene match. The germline V gene has CDR1 SQVTM and CDR2 ANQGSEA. CDR3: CSVTWGQSSEAFF. The CDR3 DNA is TGCAGCGTGACTTGGGGACAGTCGTCTGAAGCTTTCTTT.

The chain joins TRBV19 to TRBJ1-3; tentative D call: TRBD1 (6 bases). CDR1 and CDR2 from the germline V gene are LNHDA and SQIVND (reference sequence). CDR3 size: 14 residues. Trimming cost V 7 bases and J 0 bases, with 10 bases left between them. CDR3 sequence (DNA): TGTGCCAGTAAGACCAGGGGCTCTGGAAACACCATATATTTT. Amino acids: CASKTRGSGNTIYF. Complete variable domain (other parts from reference TRBV19 and TRBJ1-3): DGGITQSPKYLFRKEGQNVTLSCEQNLNHDAMYWYRQDPGQGLRLIYYSQIVNDFQKGDIAEGYSVSREKKESFPLTVTSAQKNPTAFYLCASKTRGSGNTIYFGEGSWLTVV.

CDR3 loop: CSVEDAVNSIYF. The DNA of the CDR3 is TGCAGCGTTGAAGATGCAGTCAACTCCATATATTTT. The chain has TRBV29-1 and TRBJ1-3; D not resolved. The ends were cut back, 0 bases at V and 11 bases at J, with 11 bases in the middle. Germline V gene sequence: CDR1 SQVTM, CDR2 ANQGSEA. The CDR3 is 12 amino acids.

The chain carries TRBV7-7 and TRBJ2-5, with D perhaps TRBD2 (5 bases). Germline assignment: CDR1 SSHAT and CDR2 FNYEAQ (reference sequence). V shed 5 bases and J shed 5 bases, with 15 bases lying between them. The CDR3 covers 14 residues. This CDR3 is CASSLSRGGETQYF. The CDR3 nucleotides read TGTGCCAGCAGCCTCTCACGGGGTGGGGAGACCCAGTACTTC.

This rearrangement joins TRBV6-5 to TRBJ2-5, with 9 bases aligning to TRBD1. The junction had 4 bases not matched to a gene; V was cut back by 0 bases and J by 2 bases. The length of the CDR3 is 16 residues. Germline V gene sequence: CDR1 MNHEY, CDR2 SVGAGI. This chain's CDR3 is CASSYSWDRAQETQYF. The CDR3 DNA reads as TGTGCCAGCAGTTACTCGTGGGACAGGGCACAAGAGACCCAGTACTTC.

V gene TRBV5-8 combines with J gene TRBJ1-3; D not certain. CDR3 length: 14 amino acids. Deletions cut 0 bases from V and 6 bases from J, with 10 bases between. Germline CDR1 is SGHTS and CDR2 is YDEGEE. The CDR3 DNA reads as TGTGCCAGCAGCTTGGTGGGCCGTCCAAACACCATATATTTT. Protein product: CASSLVGRPNTIYF.

This clone was recorded once. The chain couples TRBV7-2 to TRBJ1-5, with a possible D match to TRBD1 (5 bases). The CDR3 covers 15 residues. V lost 1 base to trimming and J lost 1 base, with 8 bases between them. CDR1 is SGHTA, CDR2 FQGNSA, per germline. The CDR3 DNA reads as TGTGCCAGCAGCTTAGATGGGGGGAGCAATCAGCCCCAGCATTTT. It codes for CASSLDGGSNQPQHF.

This CDR3 reads CASRSRAISYEQYF. CDR3 nucleotides: TGTGCCAGCAGGTCCAGGGCTATATCCTACGAGCAGTACTTC. The V gene is TRBV6-5, the J gene TRBJ2-7, with D maybe TRBD1 (5 bases). Trimming stripped 6 bases from V and 1 base from J, with 13 bases between. This CDR3 region has 14 residues. The V gene's germline CDR1 is MNHEY and CDR2 SVGAGI.

The J gene is TRBJ2-5, the V gene TRBV4-3, with TRBD2 matching 12 bases. The CDR3 has 15 residues. Germline V gene sequence: CDR1 LGHNA, CDR2 YSLEER. Losses at the gene ends were 1 base for V and 5 bases for J; bases not matched to a gene: 2. The CDR3 reads CASSQVGLAGETQYF. CDR3 coding DNA: TGCGCCAGCAGCCAAGTTGGACTAGCGGGGGAGACCCAGTACTTC.